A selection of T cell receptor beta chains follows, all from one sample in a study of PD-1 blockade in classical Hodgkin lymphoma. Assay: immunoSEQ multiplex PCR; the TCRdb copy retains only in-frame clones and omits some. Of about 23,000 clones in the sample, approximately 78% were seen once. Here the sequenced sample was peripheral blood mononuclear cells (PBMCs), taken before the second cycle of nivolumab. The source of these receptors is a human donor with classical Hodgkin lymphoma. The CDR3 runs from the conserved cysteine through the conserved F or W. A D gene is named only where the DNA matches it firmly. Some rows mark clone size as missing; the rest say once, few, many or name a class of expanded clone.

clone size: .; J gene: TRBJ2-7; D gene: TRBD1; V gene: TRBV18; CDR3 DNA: TGTGCCAGCTCAGCCAAGTCAAAGCCGGGACAGGGTTTACCCTACGAGCAGTACTTC; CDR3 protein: CASSAKSKPGQGLPYEQYF
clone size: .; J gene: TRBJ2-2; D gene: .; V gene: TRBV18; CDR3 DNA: TGTGCCAGCTCACGGGATTTGGGGACGAACACCGGGGAGCTGTTTTTT; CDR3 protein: CASSRDLGTNTGELFF
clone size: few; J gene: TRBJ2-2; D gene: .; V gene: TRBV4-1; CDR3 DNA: TGCGCCAGCAGCCACGGGTGGAATACCGGGGAGCTGTTTTTT; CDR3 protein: CASSHGWNTGELFF
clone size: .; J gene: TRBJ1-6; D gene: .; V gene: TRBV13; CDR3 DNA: TGTGCCAGCAGCTTCCAATCCCAAGTAACTAATTCACCCCTCCACTTT; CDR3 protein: CASSFQSQVTNSPLHF
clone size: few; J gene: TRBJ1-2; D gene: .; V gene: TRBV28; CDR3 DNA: TGTGCCAGCAGTTCCCTTTTGAGTTTATATGGCTACACCTTC; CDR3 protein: CASSSLLSLYGYTF
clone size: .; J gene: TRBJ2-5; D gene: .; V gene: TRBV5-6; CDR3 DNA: TGTGCCAGCAGCGCGCTGGGGGAGGAGACCCAGTACTTC; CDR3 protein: CASSALGEETQYF
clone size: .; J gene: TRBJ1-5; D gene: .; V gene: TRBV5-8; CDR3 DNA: TGTGCCAGCAGCTTGGGCCACAACTACAATCAGCCCCAGCATTTT; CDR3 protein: CASSLGHNYNQPQHF
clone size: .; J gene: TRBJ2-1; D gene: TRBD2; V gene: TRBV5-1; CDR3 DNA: TGCGCCAGCAGCCCGGGACTAGCGGGGGGTACTTACAATGAGCAGTTCTTC; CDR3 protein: CASSPGLAGGTYNEQFF
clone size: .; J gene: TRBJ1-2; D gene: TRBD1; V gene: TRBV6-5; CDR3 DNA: TGTGCCAGCAGTTTGGGCACAGGGGGCAGGGGCTACACCTTC; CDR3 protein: CASSLGTGGRGYTF
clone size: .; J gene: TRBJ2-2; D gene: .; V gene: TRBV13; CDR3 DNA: TGTGCCAGCAGCTTAGGCATTGGCGTAAGGGCCGGGGAGCTGTTTTTT; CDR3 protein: CASSLGIGVRAGELFF
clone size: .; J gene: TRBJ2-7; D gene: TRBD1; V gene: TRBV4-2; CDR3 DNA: TGTGCCAGCAGCCAACCCCGGGACAGCTCCTACGAGCAGTACTTC; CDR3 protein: CASSQPRDSSYEQYF
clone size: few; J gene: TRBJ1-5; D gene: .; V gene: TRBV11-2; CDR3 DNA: TGTGCCAGCAGCCGGGACGGGGGAAATCAGCCCCAGCATTTT; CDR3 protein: CASSRDGGNQPQHF
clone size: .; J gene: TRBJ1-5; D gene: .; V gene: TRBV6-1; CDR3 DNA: TGTGCCAGCAGTGAGGGATATAGCAATCAGCCCCAGCATTTT; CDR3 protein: CASSEGYSNQPQHF
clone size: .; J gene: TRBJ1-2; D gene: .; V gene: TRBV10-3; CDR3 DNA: TGTGCCATCAGTGTTCCAGGGAACTATGGCTACACCTTC; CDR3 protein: CAISVPGNYGYTF
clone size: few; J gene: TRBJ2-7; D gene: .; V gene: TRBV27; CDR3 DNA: TGTGCCAGCAGCTACGGGGAAGGGGGCTACGAGCAGTACTTC; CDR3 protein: CASSYGEGGYEQYF
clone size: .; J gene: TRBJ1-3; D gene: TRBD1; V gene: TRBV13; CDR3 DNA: TGTGCCAGCAGCTCTGAACCGGGACAGGGATATGGAAACACCATATATTTT; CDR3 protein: CASSSEPGQGYGNTIYF
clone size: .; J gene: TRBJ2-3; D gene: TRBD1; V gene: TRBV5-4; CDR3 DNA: TGTGCCAGCAGCTTGGTGGGGACAGCCTTTTCCACAGATACGCAGTATTTT; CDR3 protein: CASSLVGTAFSTDTQYF
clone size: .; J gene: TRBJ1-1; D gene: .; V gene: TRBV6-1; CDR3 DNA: TGTGCCAGCAGTGAGGAGGCGGGGGCCTGGAACACTGAAGCTTTCTTT; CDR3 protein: CASSEEAGAWNTEAFF
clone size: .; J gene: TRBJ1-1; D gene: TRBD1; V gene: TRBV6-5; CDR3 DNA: TGTGCCAGCAGTCGCCCGGGACAGGTGAACACTGAAGCTTTCTTT; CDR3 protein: CASSRPGQVNTEAFF
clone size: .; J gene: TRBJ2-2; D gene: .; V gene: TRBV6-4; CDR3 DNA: TGTGCCAGCACCTCGGACTCAACAGGGGAGCTGTTTTTT; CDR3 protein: CASTSDSTGELFF
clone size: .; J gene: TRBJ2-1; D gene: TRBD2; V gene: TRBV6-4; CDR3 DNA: TGTGCCAGCAGTGACTCGGCGGGGGGCTACAATGAGCAGTTCTTC; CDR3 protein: CASSDSAGGYNEQFF
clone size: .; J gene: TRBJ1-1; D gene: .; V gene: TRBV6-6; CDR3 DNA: TGTGCCAGCAGTTACCCGGGAAACACTGAAGCTTTCTTT; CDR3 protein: CASSYPGNTEAFF
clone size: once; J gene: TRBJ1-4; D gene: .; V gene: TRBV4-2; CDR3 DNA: TGTGCCAGCAGCCAAGGGAGGGACGGTGAAAAACTGTTTTTT; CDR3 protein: CASSQGRDGEKLFF
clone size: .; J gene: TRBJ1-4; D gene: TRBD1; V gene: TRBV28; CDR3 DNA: TGTGCCAGCAGTGGACGAGACAGGGTTCCTAATGAAAAACTGTTTTTT; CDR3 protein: CASSGRDRVPNEKLFF
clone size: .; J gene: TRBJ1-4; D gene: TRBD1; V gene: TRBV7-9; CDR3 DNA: TGTGCCAGCAGCCTGACAGGGGGTGGAGAAAAACTGTTTTTT; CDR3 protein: CASSLTGGGEKLFF
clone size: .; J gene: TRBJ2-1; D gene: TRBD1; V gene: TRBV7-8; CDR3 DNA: TGTGCCAGCAGCTTAGTGCAGGGACAGGCCTACAATGAGCAGTTCTTC; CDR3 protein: CASSLVQGQAYNEQFF
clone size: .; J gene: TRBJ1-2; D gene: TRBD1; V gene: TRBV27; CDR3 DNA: TGTGCCAGCAGTCTGCAGGGGGAGAACTATGGCTACACCTTC; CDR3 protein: CASSLQGENYGYTF
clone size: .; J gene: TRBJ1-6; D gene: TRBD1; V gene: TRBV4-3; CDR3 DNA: TGCGCCAGCAGCCAAGGACAGGGGGCGATTAATTCACCCCTCCACTTT; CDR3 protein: CASSQGQGAINSPLHF
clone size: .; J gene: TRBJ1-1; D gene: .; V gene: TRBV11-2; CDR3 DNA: TGTGCCAGCAGCTTAGTTGTAGGGGGGAACACTGAAGCTTTCTTT; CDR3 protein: CASSLVVGGNTEAFF
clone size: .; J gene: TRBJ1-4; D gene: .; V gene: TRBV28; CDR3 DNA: TGTGCCAGCAGTTCCCTAAGCTTCGGGCAGATTAATGAAAAACTGTTTTTT; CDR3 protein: CASSSLSFGQINEKLFF
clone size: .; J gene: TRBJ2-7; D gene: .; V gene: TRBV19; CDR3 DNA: TGTGCCAGTAGCCCGGACAAAAACTACGAGCAGTACTTC; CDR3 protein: CASSPDKNYEQYF
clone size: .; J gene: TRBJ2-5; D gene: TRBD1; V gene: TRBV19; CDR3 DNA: TGTGCCAGTAGCACCGGGACAGGGGGCCAAGAGACCCAGTACTTC; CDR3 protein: CASSTGTGGQETQYF
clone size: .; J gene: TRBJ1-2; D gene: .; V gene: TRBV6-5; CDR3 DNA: TGTGCCAGCAGATCAGGGGCCGCATCTAACTATGGCTACACCTTC; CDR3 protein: CASRSGAASNYGYTF
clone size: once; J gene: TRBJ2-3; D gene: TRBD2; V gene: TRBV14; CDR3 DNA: TGTGCCAGCAGCCAAGTAGCGGGGGGGACAGATACGCAGTATTTT; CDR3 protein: CASSQVAGGTDTQYF
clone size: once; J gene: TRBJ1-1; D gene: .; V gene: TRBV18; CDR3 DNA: TGTGCCAGCTCACCACGGGTAGAGATGAACACTGAAGCTTTCTTT; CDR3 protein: CASSPRVEMNTEAFF
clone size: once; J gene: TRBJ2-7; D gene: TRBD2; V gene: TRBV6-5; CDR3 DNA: TGTGCCAGCAGTTACTCGAGCGGGGGCTACGAGCAGTACTTC; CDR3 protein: CASSYSSGGYEQYF
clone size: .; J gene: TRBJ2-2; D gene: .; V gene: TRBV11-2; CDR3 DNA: TGTGCCAGCAGCTTAGGCCTGAACACCGGGGAGCTGTTTTTT; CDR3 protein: CASSLGLNTGELFF
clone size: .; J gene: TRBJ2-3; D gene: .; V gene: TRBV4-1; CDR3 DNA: TGCGCCAGCAGCCAAGGATGGCCCAATACGCAGTATTTT; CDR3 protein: CASSQGWPNTQYF
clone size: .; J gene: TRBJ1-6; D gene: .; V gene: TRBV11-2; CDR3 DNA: TGTGCCAGCAGCCCTCCCGAGCGAGGGGTTAGGTCCTATAATTCACCCCTCCACTTT; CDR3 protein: CASSPPERGVRSYNSPLHF
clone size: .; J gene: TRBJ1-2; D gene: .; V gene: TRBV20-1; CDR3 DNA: TGCAGTGCTGCTACAGGGCTCGGCTACACCTTC; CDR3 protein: CSAATGLGYTF
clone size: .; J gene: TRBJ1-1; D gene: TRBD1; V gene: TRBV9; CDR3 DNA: TGTGCCAGCAGCCAAGGGACAGGGATGAACACTGAAGCTTTCTTT; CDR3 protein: CASSQGTGMNTEAFF